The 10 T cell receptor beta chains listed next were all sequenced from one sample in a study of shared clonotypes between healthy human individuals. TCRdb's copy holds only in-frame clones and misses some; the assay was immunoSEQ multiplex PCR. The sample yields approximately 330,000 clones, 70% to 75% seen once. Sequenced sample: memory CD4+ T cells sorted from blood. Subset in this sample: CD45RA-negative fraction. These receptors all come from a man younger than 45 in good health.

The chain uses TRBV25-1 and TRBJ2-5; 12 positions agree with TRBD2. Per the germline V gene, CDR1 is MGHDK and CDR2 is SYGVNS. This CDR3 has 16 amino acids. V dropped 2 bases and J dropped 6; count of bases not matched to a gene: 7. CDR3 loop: CASSEPSGREWKTQYF. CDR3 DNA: TGTGCCAGCAGTGAACCTAGCGGGAGGGAGTGGAAGACCCAGTACTTC. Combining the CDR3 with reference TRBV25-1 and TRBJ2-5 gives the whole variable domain EADIYQTPRYLVIGTGKKITLECSQTMGHDKMYWYQQDPGMELHLIHYSYGVNSTEKGDLSSESTVSRIRTEHFPLTLESARPSHTSQYLCASSEPSGREWKTQYFGPGTRLLVL.

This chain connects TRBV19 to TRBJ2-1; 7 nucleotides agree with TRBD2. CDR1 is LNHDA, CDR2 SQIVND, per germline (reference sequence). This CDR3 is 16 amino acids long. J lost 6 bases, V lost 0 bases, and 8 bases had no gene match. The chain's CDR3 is CASSIDGRVSGNEQFF. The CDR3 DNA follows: TGTGCCAGTAGTATAGATGGGAGGGTCTCCGGCAATGAGCAGTTCTTC.

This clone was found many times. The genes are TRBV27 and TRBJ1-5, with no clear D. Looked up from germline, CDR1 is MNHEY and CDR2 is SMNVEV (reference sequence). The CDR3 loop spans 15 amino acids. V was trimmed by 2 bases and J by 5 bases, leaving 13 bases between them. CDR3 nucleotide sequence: TGTGCCAGCAGTTTACGGGGATTTGCAGATCAGCCCCAGCATTTT. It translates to CASSLRGFADQPQHF.

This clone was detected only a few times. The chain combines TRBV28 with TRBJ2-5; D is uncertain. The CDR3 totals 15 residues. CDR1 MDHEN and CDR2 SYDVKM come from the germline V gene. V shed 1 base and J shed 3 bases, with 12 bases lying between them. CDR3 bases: TGTGCCAGCAGTTTATCTCTGACGGATAAAGAGACCCAGTACTTC. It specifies CASSLSLTDKETQYF. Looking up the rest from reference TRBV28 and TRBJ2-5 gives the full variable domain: DVKVTQSSRYLVKRTGEKVFLECVQDMDHENMFWYRQDPGLGLRLIYFSYDVKMKEKGDIPEGYSVSREKKERFSLILESASTNQTSMYLCASSLSLTDKETQYFGPGTRLLVL.

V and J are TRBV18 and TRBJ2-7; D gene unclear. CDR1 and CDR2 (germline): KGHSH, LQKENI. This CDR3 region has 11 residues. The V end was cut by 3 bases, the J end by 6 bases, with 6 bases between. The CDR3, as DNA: TGTGCCAGCTCACCCGATGCCGAGCAGTACTTC. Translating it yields CASSPDAEQYF. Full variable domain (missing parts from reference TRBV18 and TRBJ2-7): NAGVMQNPRHLVRRRGQEARLRCSPMKGHSHVYWYRQLPEEGLKFMVYLQKENIIDESGMPKERFSAEFPKEGPSILRIQQVVRGDSAAYFCASSPDAEQYFGPGTRLTVT.

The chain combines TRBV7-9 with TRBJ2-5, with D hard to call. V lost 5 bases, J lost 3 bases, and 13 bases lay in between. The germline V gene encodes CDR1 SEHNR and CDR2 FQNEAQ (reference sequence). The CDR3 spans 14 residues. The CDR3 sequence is CASSPGEIEETQYF. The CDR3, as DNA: TGTGCCAGCAGCCCCGGTGAAATCGAAGAGACCCAGTACTTC. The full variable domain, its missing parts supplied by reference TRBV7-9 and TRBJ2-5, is DTGVSQNPRHKITKRGQNVTFRCDPISEHNRLYWYRQTLGQGPEFLTYFQNEAQLEKSRLLSDRFSAERPKGSFSTLEIQRTEQGDSAMYLCASSPGEIEETQYFGPGTRLLVL.

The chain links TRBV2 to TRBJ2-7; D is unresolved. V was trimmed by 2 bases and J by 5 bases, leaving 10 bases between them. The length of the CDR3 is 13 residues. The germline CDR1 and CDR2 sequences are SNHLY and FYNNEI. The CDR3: CASSELGVDEQYF. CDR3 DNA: TGTGCCAGCAGTGAATTAGGAGTGGACGAGCAGTACTTC.

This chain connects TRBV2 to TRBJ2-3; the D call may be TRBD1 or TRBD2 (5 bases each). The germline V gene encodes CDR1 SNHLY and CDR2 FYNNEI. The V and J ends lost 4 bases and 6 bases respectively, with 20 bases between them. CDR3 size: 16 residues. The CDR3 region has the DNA TGTGCCAGCAGTGGACCATCGGGGACCGAAATGGATACGCAGTATTTT. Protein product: CASSGPSGTEMDTQYF.

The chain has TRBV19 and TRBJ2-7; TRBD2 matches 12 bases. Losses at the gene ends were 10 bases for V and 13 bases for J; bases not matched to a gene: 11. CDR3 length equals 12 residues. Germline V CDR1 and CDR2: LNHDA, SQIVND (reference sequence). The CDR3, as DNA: TGTGCCACTCACAACCGGACTAGCGGGACATACTTC. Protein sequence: CATHNRTSGTYF.

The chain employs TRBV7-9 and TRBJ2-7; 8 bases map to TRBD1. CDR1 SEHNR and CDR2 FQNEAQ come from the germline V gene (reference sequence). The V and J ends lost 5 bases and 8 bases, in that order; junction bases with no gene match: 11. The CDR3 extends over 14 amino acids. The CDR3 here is CASSHGQGAGKQYF. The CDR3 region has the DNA TGTGCCAGCAGCCACGGACAGGGCGCCGGGAAGCAGTACTTC. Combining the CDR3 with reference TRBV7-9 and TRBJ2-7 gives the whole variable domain DTGVSQNPRHKITKRGQNVTFRCDPISEHNRLYWYRQTLGQGPEFLTYFQNEAQLEKSRLLSDRFSAERPKGSFSTLEIQRTEQGDSAMYLCASSHGQGAGKQYFGPGTRLTVT.